The clone carrying this TCR beta chain occurred a few times. Isolation of PBMCs gave at least 6.5 million cells per sample. The data were taken from a study of blood T cells in healthy people across ages. Germline V gene data show CDR1 as SEHNR and CDR2 as FQNEAQ (reference sequence). The V end lost 0 bases, the J end lost 4 bases, and 9 bases lay between the germline ends. There are 14 residues in the CDR3. Primed by a sample-barcoded 5' primer and a J-beta primer mix, a second PCR proceeded for about 7 to 12 cycles. TCRdb reprocessed the 5' RACE reads via MiXCR and lists one record per CDR3 protein. The sample has some 880,000 distinct CDR3 sequences; 35% to 40% are singletons.

This clonotype originated in a man between 18 and 29 years old in good health. Material: blood. The chain links TRBV7-9 to TRBJ1-2; D uncertain. CDR3 sequence: CASSLADPLYGYTF. CDR3 DNA sequence: TGTGCCAGCAGCTTAGCGGACCCTCTCTATGGCTACACCTTC.